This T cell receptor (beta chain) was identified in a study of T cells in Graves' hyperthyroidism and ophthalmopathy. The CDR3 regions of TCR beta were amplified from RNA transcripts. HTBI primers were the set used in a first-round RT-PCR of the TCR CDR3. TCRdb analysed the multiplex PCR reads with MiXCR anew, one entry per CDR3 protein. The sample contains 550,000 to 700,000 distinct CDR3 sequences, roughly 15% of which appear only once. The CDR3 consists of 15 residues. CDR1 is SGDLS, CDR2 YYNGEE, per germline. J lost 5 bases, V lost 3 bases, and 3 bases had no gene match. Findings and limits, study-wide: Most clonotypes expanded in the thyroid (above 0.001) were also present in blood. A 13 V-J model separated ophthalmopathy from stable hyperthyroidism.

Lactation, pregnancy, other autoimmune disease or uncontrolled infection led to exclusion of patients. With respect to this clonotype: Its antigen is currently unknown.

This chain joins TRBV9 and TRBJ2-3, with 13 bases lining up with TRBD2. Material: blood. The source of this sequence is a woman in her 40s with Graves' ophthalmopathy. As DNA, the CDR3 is TGTGCCAGCAGCGCGGGACTAGCGGGATTAGATACGCAGTATTTT. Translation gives CASSAGLAGLDTQYF.